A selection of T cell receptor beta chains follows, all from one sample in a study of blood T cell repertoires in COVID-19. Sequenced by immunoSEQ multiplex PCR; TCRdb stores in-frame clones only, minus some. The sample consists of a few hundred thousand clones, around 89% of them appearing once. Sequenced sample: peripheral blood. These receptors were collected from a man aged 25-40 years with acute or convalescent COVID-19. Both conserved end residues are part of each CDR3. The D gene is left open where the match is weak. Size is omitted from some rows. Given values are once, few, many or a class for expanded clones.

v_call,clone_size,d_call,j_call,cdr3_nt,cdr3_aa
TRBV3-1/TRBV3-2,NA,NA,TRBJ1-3,TGTGCCAGCAGCCAAGGGGTTAATAGGAGGACAGCTGGAAACACCATATATTTT,CASSQGVNRRTAGNTIYF
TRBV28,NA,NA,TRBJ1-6,TGTGCCAGCAGTCTTACAGGGTCAAATTCACCCCTCCACTTT,CASSLTGSNSPLHF
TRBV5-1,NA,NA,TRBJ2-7,TGCGCCAGCAGTTCTAACAGGCAGTCCTACGAGCAGTACTTC,CASSSNRQSYEQYF
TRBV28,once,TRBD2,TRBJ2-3,TGTGCCAGCAGTTCAGGCGGGAGGACGGCAGATACGCAGTATTTT,CASSSGGRTADTQYF
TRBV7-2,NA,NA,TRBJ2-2,TGTGCCAGCAGCCCTCCCACAGCCACCGGGGAGCTGTTTTTT,CASSPPTATGELFF
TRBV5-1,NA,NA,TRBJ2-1,TGCGCCAGCAGCTTCGACTACATCTCCTACAATGAGCAGTTCTTC,CASSFDYISYNEQFF
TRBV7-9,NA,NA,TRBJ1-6,TGTGCCAGCAGCGTCCAGGGTAGTCATTCACCCCTCCACTTT,CASSVQGSHSPLHF
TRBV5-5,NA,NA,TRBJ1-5,TGTGCCAGCAGCTTGGGACTGACCCTTAGCAATCAGCCCCAGCATTTT,CASSLGLTLSNQPQHF
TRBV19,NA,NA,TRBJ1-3,TGTGCCAGCGGGGAGAGCAACACCATATATTTT,CASGESNTIYF
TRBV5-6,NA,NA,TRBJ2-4,TGTGCCAGCAGCTTAGCGTTAGCCAAAAACATTCAGTACTTC,CASSLALAKNIQYF
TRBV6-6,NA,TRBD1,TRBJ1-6,TGTGCCAGCAGTTACGACAGGGGTAATTCACCCCTCCACTTT,CASSYDRGNSPLHF
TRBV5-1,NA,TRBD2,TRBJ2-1,TGCGCCAGCAGCCGAACCAGCGGGGCCTCCTACAATGAGCAGTTCTTC,CASSRTSGASYNEQFF
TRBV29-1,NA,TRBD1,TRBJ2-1,TGCAGCGTTGCCAGGACAGGGGGCTACAATGAGCAGTTCTTC,CSVARTGGYNEQFF
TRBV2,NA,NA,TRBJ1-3,TGTGCCAGCAGGACAGATTCTGGAAACACCATATATTTT,CASRTDSGNTIYF
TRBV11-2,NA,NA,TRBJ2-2,TGTGCCAGCAGCATAGTCGCCGGGGAGCTGTTTTTT,CASSIVAGELFF
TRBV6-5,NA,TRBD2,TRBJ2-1,TGTGCCAGCAGTTGGGGGACTAGCGGGGGCCCGGGGTGGTTCTTC,CASSWGTSGGPGWFF
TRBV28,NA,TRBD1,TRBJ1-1,TGTGCCAGCAGTACAGGGGGGTTGAACACTGAAGCTTTCTTT,CASSTGGLNTEAFF
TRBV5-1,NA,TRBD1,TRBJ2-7,TGCGCCAGCCAACGGGACAGGAAAATGCTCTACGAGCAGTACTTC,CASQRDRKMLYEQYF
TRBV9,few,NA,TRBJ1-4,TGTGCCAGCAGCACAACCGGGACAACTAATGAAAAACTGTTTTTT,CASSTTGTTNEKLFF
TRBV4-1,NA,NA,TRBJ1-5,TGCGCCAGCAGCCGAAGCACCGGGAGTAGCAATCAGCCCCAGCATTTT,CASSRSTGSSNQPQHF
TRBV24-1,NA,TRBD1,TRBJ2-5,TGTGCCACCAGTGAAGGGCCAGGGGGACAAGAGACCCAGTACTTC,CATSEGPGGQETQYF
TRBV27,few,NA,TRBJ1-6,TGTGCCAGCAGCCTAGAATCCTATAATTCACCCCTCCACTTT,CASSLESYNSPLHF
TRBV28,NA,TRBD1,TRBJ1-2,TGTGCCACCTCCCTGGGGGGGACAGGCTATGGCTACACCTTC,CATSLGGTGYGYTF
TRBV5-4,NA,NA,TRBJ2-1,TGTGCCAGCAGCATGGACACAAGCTCCTACAATGAGCAGTTCTTC,CASSMDTSSYNEQFF
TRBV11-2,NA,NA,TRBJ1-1,TGTGCCAGCAGCCTAAGGGACTTCACTGAAGCTTTCTTT,CASSLRDFTEAFF
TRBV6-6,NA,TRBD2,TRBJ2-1,TGTGCCAGCAGTCGTAGCGGGAGAAATAGGGATGAGCAGTTCTTC,CASSRSGRNRDEQFF
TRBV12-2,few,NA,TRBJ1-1,TGTGCAAGTCGCTTAGAGACGGGGGACCCTGAAGCTTTCTTT,CASRLETGDPEAFF
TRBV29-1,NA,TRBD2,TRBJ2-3,TGCAGCGCCCCAACTAGCGGGAGGACAGATACGCAGTATTTT,CSAPTSGRTDTQYF
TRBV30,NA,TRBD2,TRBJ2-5,TGTGTCTTAGGGGCTAGCGGTAAAGGGACCCAGTACTTC,CVLGASGKGTQYF
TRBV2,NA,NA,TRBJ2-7,TGTGCCAGCAGTAGGACAGATAACTACGAGCAGTACTTC,CASSRTDNYEQYF
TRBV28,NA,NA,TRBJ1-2,TGTGCCAGCAGTTTAGGGACAGGCTACACCTTC,CASSLGTGYTF
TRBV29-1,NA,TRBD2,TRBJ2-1,TGCAGCGTTGCCCATAGCGGGAGGAAAAATGAGCAGTTCTTC,CSVAHSGRKNEQFF
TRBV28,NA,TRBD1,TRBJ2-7,TGTGCCAGCAGTTTACGTTTAAGGGGGCCATCTCCGGGGGAGCAGTACTTC,CASSLRLRGPSPGEQYF
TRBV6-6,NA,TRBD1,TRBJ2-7,TGTGCCAGCAGACAGCTCCGGACAGGGAATTCCTACGAGCAGTACTTC,CASRQLRTGNSYEQYF
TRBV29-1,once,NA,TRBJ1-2,TGCAGCCCAGGCCCTAACTATGGCTACACCTTC,CSPGPNYGYTF
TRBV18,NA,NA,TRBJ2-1,TGTGCCAGCTCACCCAGCAGGGGAAGCTCCTACAATGAGCAGTTCTTC,CASSPSRGSSYNEQFF
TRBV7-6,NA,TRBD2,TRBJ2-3,TGTGCCAGCAGCTTGGGCGGGGGGGTAGGTGATACGCAGTATTTT,CASSLGGGVGDTQYF
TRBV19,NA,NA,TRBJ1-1,TGTGCCAGTAGTATAGCCCCTGTTCTGAGAGGGCTTCGCGTAGACACTGAAGCTTTCTTT,CASSIAPVLRGLRVDTEAFF
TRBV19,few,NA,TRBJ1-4,TGTGCCCAAAGGGGGGGGGCAGACGAAAAACTGTTTTTT,CAQRGGADEKLFF
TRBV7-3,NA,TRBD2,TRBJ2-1,TGTGCCAGCAGCTTTCTAGCGGGAGGTTGGGATGAGCAGTTCTTC,CASSFLAGGWDEQFF
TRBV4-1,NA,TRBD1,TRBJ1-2,TGCGCCAGCAGCCAATCCCCCGGGACAGGGAACTATGGCTACACCTTC,CASSQSPGTGNYGYTF
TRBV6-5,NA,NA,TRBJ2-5,TGTGCCAGCAGTAGGGGGACGGGGAGTGAGGAGACCCAGTACTTC,CASSRGTGSEETQYF
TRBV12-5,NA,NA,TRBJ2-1,TGTGCTAGTGGTTTTTTCAGCGGGCCTTACAATGAGCAGTTCTTC,CASGFFSGPYNEQFF
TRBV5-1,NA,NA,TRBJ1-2,TGCGCCAGCAGCTTGTCCGGGATCCCTAACTATGGCTACACCTTC,CASSLSGIPNYGYTF
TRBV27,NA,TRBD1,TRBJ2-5,TGTGCCAGCAGTCCTACGACAGGGGCGAACCAAGAGACCCAGTACTTC,CASSPTTGANQETQYF
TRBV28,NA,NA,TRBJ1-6,TGTGCCAGCAGTTCAGGGTGGAATTCACCCCTCCACTTT,CASSSGWNSPLHF
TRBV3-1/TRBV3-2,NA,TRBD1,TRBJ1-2,TGTGCCAGCAGGGACAGGGGGAACTATGGCTACACCTTC,CASRDRGNYGYTF
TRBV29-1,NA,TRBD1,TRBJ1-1,TGCAGCGCCCCGAGGGACAGGGGTTCGTCTGAAGCTTTCTTT,CSAPRDRGSSEAFF
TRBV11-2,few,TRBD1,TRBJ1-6,TGTGCCAGCAGCTTATTCTCGGGACAGGGTTCGCCCCTCCACTTT,CASSLFSGQGSPLHF
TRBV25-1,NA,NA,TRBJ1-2,TGTGCCAGCAGGGGAGAAATGGACTATGGCTACACCTTC,CASRGEMDYGYTF
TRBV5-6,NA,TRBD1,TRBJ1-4,TGTGCCAGCAGCCCGGGACAGGGGGGGAATGAAAAACTGTTTTTT,CASSPGQGGNEKLFF